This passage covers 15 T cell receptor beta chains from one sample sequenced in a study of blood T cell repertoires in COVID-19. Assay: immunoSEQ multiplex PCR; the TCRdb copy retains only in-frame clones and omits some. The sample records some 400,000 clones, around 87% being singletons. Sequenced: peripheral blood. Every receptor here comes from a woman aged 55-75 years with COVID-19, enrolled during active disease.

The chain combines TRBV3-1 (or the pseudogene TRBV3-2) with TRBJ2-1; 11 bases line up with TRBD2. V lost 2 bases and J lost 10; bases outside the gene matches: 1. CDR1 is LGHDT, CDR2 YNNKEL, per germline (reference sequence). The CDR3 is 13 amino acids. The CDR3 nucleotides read TGTGCCAGCAGCCAACGACTAGCGGGGGAGCAGTTCTTC. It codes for CASSQRLAGEQFF.

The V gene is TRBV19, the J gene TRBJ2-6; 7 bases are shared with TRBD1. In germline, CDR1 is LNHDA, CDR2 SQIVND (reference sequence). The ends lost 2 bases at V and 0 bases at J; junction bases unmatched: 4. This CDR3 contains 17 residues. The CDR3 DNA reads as TGTGCCAGTAGTATAAGGGACAGAAGCTCTGGGGCCAACGTCCTGACTTTC. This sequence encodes CASSIRDRSSGANVLTF.

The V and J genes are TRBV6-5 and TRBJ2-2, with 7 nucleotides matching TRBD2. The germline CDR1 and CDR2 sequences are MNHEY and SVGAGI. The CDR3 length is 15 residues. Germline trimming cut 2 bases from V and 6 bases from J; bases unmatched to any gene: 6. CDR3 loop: CASSYGEGMAGELFF. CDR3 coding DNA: TGTGCCAGCAGTTACGGGGAGGGGATGGCCGGGGAGCTGTTTTTT.

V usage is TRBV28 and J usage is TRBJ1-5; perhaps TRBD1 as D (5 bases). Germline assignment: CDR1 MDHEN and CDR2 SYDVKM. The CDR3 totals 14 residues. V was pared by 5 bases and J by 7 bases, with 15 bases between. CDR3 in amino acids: CASSPSSRGQPQHF. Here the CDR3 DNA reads TGTGCCAGCAGTCCCAGTTCCCGGGGGCAGCCCCAGCATTTT.

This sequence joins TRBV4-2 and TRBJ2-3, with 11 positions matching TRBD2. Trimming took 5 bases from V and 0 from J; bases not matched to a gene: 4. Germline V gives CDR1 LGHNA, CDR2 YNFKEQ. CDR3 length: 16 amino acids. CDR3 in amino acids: CASSAIAGGSTDTQYF. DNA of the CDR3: TGTGCCAGCAGCGCGATAGCGGGGGGGAGCACAGATACGCAGTATTTT.

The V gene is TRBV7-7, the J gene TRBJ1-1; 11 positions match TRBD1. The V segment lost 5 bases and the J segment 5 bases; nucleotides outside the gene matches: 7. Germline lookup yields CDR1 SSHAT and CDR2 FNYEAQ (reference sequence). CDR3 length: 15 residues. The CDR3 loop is CASSQIGQGATEAFF. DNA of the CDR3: TGTGCCAGCAGCCAGATCGGACAGGGGGCGACTGAAGCTTTCTTT.

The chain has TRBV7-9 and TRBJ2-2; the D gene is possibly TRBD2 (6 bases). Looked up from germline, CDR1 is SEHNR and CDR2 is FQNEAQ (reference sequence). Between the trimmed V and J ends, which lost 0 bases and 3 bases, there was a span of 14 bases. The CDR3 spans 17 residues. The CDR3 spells CASSLAGGGAYTGELFF. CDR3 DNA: TGTGCCAGCAGCTTAGCTGGTGGAGGGGCTTACACCGGGGAGCTGTTTTTT.

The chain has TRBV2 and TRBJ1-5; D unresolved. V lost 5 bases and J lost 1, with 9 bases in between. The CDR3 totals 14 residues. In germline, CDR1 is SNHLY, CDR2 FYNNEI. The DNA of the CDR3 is TGTGCCAGCAGTCTGGGCAGCAGCAATCAGCCCCAGCATTTT. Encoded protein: CASSLGSSNQPQHF.

CDR3 DNA: TGTGCCAGCAGCCCCCAGAGAGCTAGCGCGTACATTCAGTACTTC. It specifies CASSPQRASAYIQYF. The chain joins TRBV3-1 (or the pseudogene TRBV3-2) to TRBJ2-4, with D possibly matching TRBD2 (6 bases). Germline V gene lookup returns CDR1 LGHDT and CDR2 YNNKEL (reference sequence). The ends were cut back, 4 bases at V and 8 bases at J, with 18 bases in the middle. The CDR3 runs to 15 residues.

The CDR3 DNA sequence: TGTGCCAGCAGTTCCGCCGGGACAGTCCACGAGCAGTACTTC. Protein sequence: CASSSAGTVHEQYF. The chain links TRBV28 to TRBJ2-7, with TRBD1 matching over 7 bases. The CDR3 length is 14 residues. From germline, CDR1 is MDHEN and CDR2 SYDVKM. V lost 4 bases to trimming and J lost 5 bases; unmatched junction nucleotides: 8.

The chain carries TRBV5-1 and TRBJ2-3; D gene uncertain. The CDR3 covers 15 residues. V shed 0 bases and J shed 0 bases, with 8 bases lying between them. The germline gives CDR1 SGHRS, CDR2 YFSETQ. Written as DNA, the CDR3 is TGCGCCAGCAGCTTGGACAGCTCTAGCACAGATACGCAGTATTTT. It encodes CASSLDSSSTDTQYF.

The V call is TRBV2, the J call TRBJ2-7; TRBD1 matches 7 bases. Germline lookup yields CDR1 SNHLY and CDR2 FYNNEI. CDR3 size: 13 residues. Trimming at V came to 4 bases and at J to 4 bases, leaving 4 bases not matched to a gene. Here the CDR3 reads CASSVDRQYEQYF. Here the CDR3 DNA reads TGTGCCAGCAGTGTGGACAGGCAGTACGAGCAGTACTTC. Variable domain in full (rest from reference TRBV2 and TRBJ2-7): EPEVTQTPSHQVTQMGQEVILRCVPISNHLYFYWYRQILGQKVEFLVSFYNNEISEKSEIFDDQFSVERPDGSNFTLKIRSTKLEDSAMYFCASSVDRQYEQYFGPGTRLTVT.

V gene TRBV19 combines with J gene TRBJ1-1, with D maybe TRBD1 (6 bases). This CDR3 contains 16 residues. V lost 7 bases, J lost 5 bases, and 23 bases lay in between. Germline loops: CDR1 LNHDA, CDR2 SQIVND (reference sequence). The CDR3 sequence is CASIPGGEGMRTEAFF. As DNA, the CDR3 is TGTGCCAGTATCCCGGGGGGCGAGGGTATGAGGACTGAAGCTTTCTTT.

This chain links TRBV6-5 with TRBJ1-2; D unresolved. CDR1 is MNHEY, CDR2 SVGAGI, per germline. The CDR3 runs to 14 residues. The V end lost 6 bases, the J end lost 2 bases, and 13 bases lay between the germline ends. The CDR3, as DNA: TGTGCCAGCAGGCCCCGGGGAGGGAACTATGGCTACACCTTC. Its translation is CASRPRGGNYGYTF.

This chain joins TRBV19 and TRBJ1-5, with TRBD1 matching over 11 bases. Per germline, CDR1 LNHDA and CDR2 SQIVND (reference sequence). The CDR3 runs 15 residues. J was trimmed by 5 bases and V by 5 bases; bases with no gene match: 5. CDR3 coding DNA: TGTGCCAGTAGTCTATGGACAGGGGGCGATCAGCCCCAGCATTTT. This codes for CASSLWTGGDQPQHF.